This record concerns one TCR beta chain sequence. CDR3 length equals 15 residues. CDR1 and CDR2 (germline): SGHRS, YFSETQ. V was pared by 4 bases and J by 5 bases, with 9 bases of the junction left unmatched. TCRdb passed the 5' RACE reads through MiXCR, listing each CDR3 protein once. The sample holds a few hundred thousand distinct CDR3 sequences; 3.2% are singletons and the top ten take around 3.2%. This specimen comes from a study of T cells after yellow fever vaccination. The gene calls are TRBV5-1 and TRBJ2-1; 7 bases are shared with TRBD1. The clonotype originates from a man aged 18 to 35 who received the YFV17D yellow fever vaccine. Specimen: CD4+ T cells sorted from PBMCs, collected 10 days after the yellow fever booster vaccination. In nucleotides, the CDR3 is TGCGCCAGCAGCGCACTACCGGGACAGCACAATGAGCAGTTCTTC. Protein: CASSALPGQHNEQFF.